A single sample is the source of the 27 T cell receptor beta chains below, sequenced in a study of early T cells in non-severe SARS-CoV-2 infection. TCRdb passed the 5' RACE reads through MiXCR, listing each CDR3 protein once. The sample holds 50,000 to 65,000 distinct CDR3 sequences, 20% seen once. Sequences were derived from whole blood, sampled at baseline. All receptors derive from an adult who was a healthcare worker with PCR-confirmed SARS-CoV-2 infection or an uninfected control (not recorded which).

This clonotype was recorded a few times. The chain employs TRBV3-1 and TRBJ2-7, with 10 bases aligning to TRBD2. Germline assignment: CDR1 LGHDT and CDR2 YNNKEL (reference sequence). V shed 3 bases and J 2 bases; nucleotides not matched to a gene: 7. This CDR3 has 16 residues. The CDR3 coding sequence is TGTGCCAGCAGCCACCTGACTAGCGGGTCCCCCTACGAGCAGTACTTC. Its translation is CASSHLTSGSPYEQYF.

This clonotype occurred a few times. The chain recombines TRBV19 with TRBJ1-2; D possibly corresponds to TRBD1 (5 bases). Trimming took 10 bases from V and 4 from J, leaving 13 bases between them. The CDR3 has 12 amino acids. CDR1 and CDR2 from the germline V gene are LNHDA and SQIVND (reference sequence). CDR3 in amino acids: CAIRGPVYGYTF. CDR3 in DNA: TGTGCCATCCGGGGCCCTGTCTATGGCTACACCTTC.

This chain links TRBV5-1 with TRBJ2-2, with 10 bases aligning to TRBD2. The germline gives CDR1 SGHRS, CDR2 YFSETQ. The CDR3 covers 17 residues. V was clipped by 4 bases and J by 0 bases; unmatched bases: 6. The CDR3 DNA reads as TGCGCCAGCAGCACCTCCCTAGCGGGGGCGAACACCGGGGAGCTGTTTTTT. As protein: CASSTSLAGANTGELFF.

V gene TRBV7-3 combines with J gene TRBJ2-1; the D call may be TRBD1 or TRBD2 (6 bases each). This CDR3 spans 13 amino acids. Trimming removed 1 base from V and 6 bases from J, with 7 bases in between. Germline CDR1 SGHTA, CDR2 FQGTGA. The CDR3 bases are TGTGCCAGCAGCTTAAGGGGGGCCAATGAGCAGTTCTTC. Its protein product is CASSLRGANEQFF.

This clonotype has a count of ten or more. The chain carries TRBV30 and TRBJ2-4, with D uncertain. The CDR3 extends over 13 amino acids. V was trimmed by 5 bases and J by 0 bases, leaving 8 bases between them. Looked up from germline, CDR1 is GTSNPN and CDR2 is SVGIG (reference sequence). The DNA of the CDR3 is TGTGCCTGGTCCGGGTTAGCCAAAAACATTCAGTACTTC. This codes for CAWSGLAKNIQYF.

This clonotype showed up many times. V and J are TRBV15 and TRBJ1-1; D gene unclear. This CDR3 is built from 15 residues. V gave up 0 bases and J gave up 0 bases, with 8 bases separating them. CDR1 LNHNV and CDR2 YYDKDF come from the germline V gene (reference sequence). This chain's CDR3 is CATSRDSVMNTEAFF. CDR3 bases: TGTGCCACCAGCAGAGATTCAGTAATGAACACTGAAGCTTTCTTT.

The chain carries TRBV5-1 and TRBJ2-7, with TRBD1 matching 10 bases. V gave up 0 bases and J gave up 4 bases; unmatched junction bases: 1. Germline CDR1 is SGHRS and CDR2 is YFSETQ. This CDR3 contains 14 residues. The CDR3 DNA follows: TGCGCCAGCAGCTTGGCGGGACAGGGGTACGAGCAGTACTTC. Protein product: CASSLAGQGYEQYF.

In its sample, this clonotype was seen a few times. V is TRBV28 and J is TRBJ2-3; D may be TRBD1 (6 bases). Trimming took off 8 bases at V and 5 bases at J, with 11 bases between the two ends. CDR1 MDHEN and CDR2 SYDVKM come from the germline V gene. The length of the CDR3 is 12 residues. The CDR3 DNA reads as TGTGCCAGCGGTACCAGGGGAGATACGCAGTATTTT. Translation: CASGTRGDTQYF.

This clonotype came up many times. The chain employs TRBV6-6 and TRBJ1-4, with 7 bases fitting TRBD1. With V trimmed by 5 bases and J by 8 bases, 8 bases remained unmatched. The CDR3 has 14 amino acids. Germline V lookup: CDR1 MNHNY, CDR2 SVGAGI (reference sequence). The CDR3 spells CASSPTGVAEKLFF. CDR3 coding DNA: TGTGCCAGCAGTCCCACAGGGGTAGCAGAAAAACTGTTTTTT.

The chain combines TRBV6-1 with TRBJ1-1; 8 bases match TRBD1. CDR1 is MNHNS, CDR2 SASEGT, per germline. The CDR3 extends over 13 amino acids. V was clipped by 7 bases and J by 2 bases; unmatched bases: 3. The CDR3 loop is CASNDRGNTEAFF. CDR3 DNA: TGTGCCAGCAATGACAGGGGCAACACTGAAGCTTTCTTT.

The V gene is TRBV30, the J gene TRBJ2-3, with D uncertain. Deletions cut 3 bases from V and 6 bases from J, with 13 bases between. Germline values: CDR1 GTSNPN, CDR2 SVGIG (reference sequence). The CDR3 has 13 residues. The CDR3 DNA sequence: TGTGCCTGGAGCAGTAGCAATGTGGATACGCAGTATTTT. Translation gives CAWSSSNVDTQYF.

This chain joins TRBV27 and TRBJ1-6, with D maybe TRBD1 (6 bases). V lost 8 bases to trimming and J lost 6 bases, with 11 bases between them. Germline V lookup: CDR1 MNHEY, CDR2 SMNVEV (reference sequence). This CDR3 has 13 residues. The CDR3 protein is CASGGTFNSPLHF. In DNA form, the CDR3 reads TGTGCCAGCGGTGGGACATTTAATTCACCCCTCCACTTT.

The chain uses TRBV7-6 and TRBJ2-5, with unresolved D. V was shortened by 6 bases and J by 4 bases, with 9 bases between the two germline ends. The CDR3 is made up of 12 amino acids. The germline gives CDR1 SGHVS, CDR2 FNYEAQ. The CDR3 sequence is CASRHGPETQYF. The DNA of the CDR3 is TGTGCCAGCAGACACGGACCAGAGACCCAGTACTTC. Full variable domain (outside the CDR3, taken from reference TRBV7-6 and TRBJ2-5): GAGVSQSPRYKVTKRGQDVALRCDPISGHVSLYWYRQALGQGPEFLTYFNYEAQQDKSGLPNDRFSAERPEGSISTLTIQRTEQRDSAMYRCASRHGPETQYFGPGTRLLVL.

This clonotype was seen only a few times. The CDR3 loop reads CASSQEGAVGGYGYTF. CDR3 bases: TGTGCCAGCAGCCAAGAGGGGGCCGTAGGTGGCTATGGCTACACCTTC. The V call is TRBV4-2, the J call TRBJ1-2; possible D gene TRBD1, 6 bases. The V end lost 0 bases, the J end lost 4 bases, and 15 bases lay between the germline ends. The CDR3 is 16 residues long. CDR1 LGHNA and CDR2 YNFKEQ come from the germline V gene.

The V and J genes are TRBV2 and TRBJ2-1, with TRBD2 identical over 8 bases. The CDR3 is made up of 14 amino acids. Germline V gene sequence: CDR1 SNHLY, CDR2 FYNNEI. The junction had 15 bases not matched to a gene; V was cut back by 11 bases and J by 9 bases. As DNA, the CDR3 is TGTGCCTCCAAGCCAGCGGGGGCCTTTCCTGAGCAGTTCTTC. It encodes CASKPAGAFPEQFF.

The chain uses TRBV2 and TRBJ1-2, with TRBD1 as a possible D gene (6 bases). The V gene's germline CDR1 is SNHLY and CDR2 FYNNEI. There are 13 residues in the CDR3. V was trimmed by 4 bases and J by 8 bases, leaving 14 bases between them. The CDR3 DNA reads as TGTGCCAGCAGTGTGAACAGGGAGATGGGCTACACCTTC. Protein: CASSVNREMGYTF.

The V and J genes are TRBV20-1 and TRBJ1-6, with 9 bases that match TRBD1. The germline V gene has CDR1 DFQATT and CDR2 SNEGSKA (reference sequence). With 4 bases clipped from V and 9 bases from J, the junction kept 1 base outside the gene matches. The length of the CDR3 is 12 residues. CDR3 region: CSATDRGSPLHF. The CDR3, as DNA: TGCAGTGCTACGGACAGGGGTTCACCCCTCCACTTT.

This chain joins TRBV11-2 and TRBJ2-5; 7 bases are shared with TRBD1. The CDR3 covers 14 residues. Trimming took 1 base from V and 3 from J; bases not matched to a gene: 2. Germline V gene sequence: CDR1 SGHAT, CDR2 FQNNGV. The DNA of the CDR3 is TGTGCCAGCAGCTTAGCCGACAGGGAAGAGACCCAGTACTTC. Translated, it gives CASSLADREETQYF.

The V call is TRBV19, the J call TRBJ2-2, with TRBD2 matching over 8 bases. The CDR3 loop spans 18 amino acids. The V gene end was trimmed by 5 bases and the J gene end by 0 bases; junction bases not matched to a gene: 11. CDR1 LNHDA and CDR2 SQIVND come from the germline V gene (reference sequence). The CDR3 bases are TGTGCCAGTAGTTCCCCACTAGGAGCGGGGGCGAACACCGGGGAGCTGTTTTTT. Amino acids: CASSSPLGAGANTGELFF.

There are a few counts of this clonotype. This chain uses TRBV27 with TRBJ1-2; TRBD1 is a possible D gene (6 bases). This CDR3 spans 13 amino acids. V was trimmed by 5 bases and J by 3 bases, leaving 10 bases between them. The germline V gene has CDR1 MNHEY and CDR2 SMNVEV (reference sequence). The CDR3, as DNA: TGTGCCAGCAGTCTACAGGGATACTATGGCTACACCTTC. Protein sequence: CASSLQGYYGYTF.

This clonotype showed up just a few times. The chain combines TRBV19 with TRBJ2-2, with 9 bases identical to TRBD2. Looked up from germline, CDR1 is LNHDA and CDR2 is SQIVND (reference sequence). Trimming at V came to 7 bases and at J to 3 bases, leaving 6 bases not matched to a gene. The CDR3 is 15 amino acids. The CDR3 DNA reads as TGTGCCAGTACGAGGGGACTAGCCGACACCGGGGAGCTGTTTTTT. This encodes CASTRGLADTGELFF.

This clonotype was seen only a few times. This chain connects TRBV5-1 to TRBJ2-1; 8 bases fit TRBD2. The CDR3 loop spans 19 amino acids. With V trimmed by 0 bases and J by 0 bases, 11 bases remained unmatched. The germline V gene encodes CDR1 SGHRS and CDR2 YFSETQ. The CDR3 protein is CASSLDASSGVSSYNEQFF. The CDR3, as DNA: TGCGCCAGCAGCTTGGATGCCAGTAGCGGGGTGAGCTCCTACAATGAGCAGTTCTTC.

This clonotype turned up a few times. The gene calls are TRBV6-1 and TRBJ2-3; D call uncertain. This CDR3 is 15 amino acids long. From germline, CDR1 is MNHNS and CDR2 SASEGT. The ends were cut back, 5 bases at V and 4 bases at J, with 16 bases in the middle. The DNA of the CDR3 is TGTGCCAGCAGTTCCTCGAAGGGTACGGCAGATACGCAGTATTTT. Amino acid sequence: CASSSSKGTADTQYF.

This clonotype was seen a handful of times. The J gene is TRBJ2-7, the V gene TRBV12-3 or TRBV12-4; 10 bases match TRBD2. CDR3 size: 14 residues. V lost 6 bases, J lost 2 bases, and 4 bases stayed unmatched. CDR3 sequence (DNA): TGTGCCAGCAGGATAGCGGGGGGTCCCTACGAGCAGTACTTC. Protein product: CASRIAGGPYEQYF.

This clonotype turned up a few times. The V gene is TRBV2, the J gene TRBJ1-2; D remains ambiguous. Germline loops: CDR1 SNHLY, CDR2 FYNNEI. The CDR3 totals 14 residues. Trimming stripped 10 bases from V and 2 bases from J, with 17 bases between. The CDR3 DNA sequence: TGTGCCACCCCATCGGAGGGATTGAACTATGGCTACACCTTC. Translated, it gives CATPSEGLNYGYTF.

The rearrangement joins TRBV7-9 to TRBJ2-2; D gene uncertain. Germline V lookup: CDR1 SEHNR, CDR2 FQNEAQ (reference sequence). The CDR3 is 12 amino acids. Trimming left V 2 bases short and J 5 bases short, with 3 bases between. In DNA, the CDR3 is TGTGCCAGCAGCTTAATTACCGGGGAGCTGTTTTTT. This translates into CASSLITGELFF.

This clonotype has only a few counts. The chain joins TRBV4-1 to TRBJ2-1; D might be TRBD1 or TRBD2, each matching 6 bases. The length of the CDR3 is 15 residues. The germline V and J ends were trimmed by 2 bases and 4 bases, with 12 bases remaining between them. The germline V gene encodes CDR1 MGHRA and CDR2 YSYEKL. CDR3 residues: CASSQWGAGYNEQFF. The DNA of the CDR3 is TGCGCCAGCAGCCAATGGGGGGCGGGTTACAATGAGCAGTTCTTC.